This is a list of T cell receptor beta chains from one sample in a study of cytotoxic CD8 clonotypes in ibrutinib-treated CLL. Method: immunoSEQ multiplex PCR; TCRdb's copy keeps in-frame clones and lacks some. Of 30,000 to 40,000 clones listed, about two thirds were seen once; the top ten hold around 15%. This specimen consisted of PBMCs, obtained at disease progression, from a patient treated with ibrutinib. The receptors were gathered from a human donor with chronic lymphocytic leukemia. Both conserved end residues are part of each CDR3. D genes are given only for firm matches. The size entry is marked missing in some rows and otherwise reads once, few, many or a size class.

J,V,size,D,DNA,CDR3
TRBJ2-1,TRBV5-4,few,TRBD1,TGTGCCAGCAGCTCTATGGACAGGGCTTACGATGAGCAGTTCTTC,CASSSMDRAYDEQFF
TRBJ2-1,TRBV9,-,TRBD2,TGTGCCAGCAGCGTAACCCCCGGATCGGCGGGGGGGGGCGGGGAGCAGTTCTTC,CASSVTPGSAGGGGEQFF
TRBJ1-2,TRBV5-4,-,-,TGTGCCAGCAGCTTGGGCTCGCTTTATGGCTACACCTTC,CASSLGSLYGYTF
TRBJ2-7,TRBV5-4,-,TRBD1,TGTGCCAGCAGCTGGGGGACAGGGAACGTCGAGCAGTACTTC,CASSWGTGNVEQYF
TRBJ1-2,TRBV28,once,-,TGTGCCAGCAGTTTTCAGGGCAGGGCAGGTTATGGCTACACCTTC,CASSFQGRAGYGYTF
TRBJ2-7,TRBV28,-,-,TGTGCCGGTAGGGGGGGGACCTACGAGCAGTACTTC,CAGRGGTYEQYF
TRBJ1-2,TRBV6-1,-,-,TGTGCCAGCAAGGACAGTTCCCGAGGAGACTATGGCTACACCTTC,CASKDSSRGDYGYTF
TRBJ2-7,TRBV5-4,once,TRBD2,TGTGCCAGCAGCGCGGGACTAGCGGGGGGGGTACTCGAGCAGTACTTC,CASSAGLAGGVLEQYF
TRBJ2-7,TRBV19,-,-,TGTGCCAGTAGTCGGGGTACGGGGTATTCCTACGAGCAGTACTTC,CASSRGTGYSYEQYF
TRBJ1-3,TRBV19,-,-,TGTGCCAGTAGTATAGATCACAGCCGGGACTCTGGAAACACCATATATTTT,CASSIDHSRDSGNTIYF
TRBJ2-1,TRBV29-1,-,TRBD2,TGCAGCGTTAAGGGACTAGCGGGGTTTTCGTTCAATGAGCAGTTCTTC,CSVKGLAGFSFNEQFF
TRBJ1-6,TRBV21-1,once,-,TGTGCCAGCAGAAAAGGACAGGGGGATAACTATGATTCACCCCTCCACTTT,CASRKGQGDNYDSPLHF
TRBJ1-3,TRBV11-2,-,TRBD1,TGTGCCAGCAGCTTTTCCGCAGGGGGGTTTGGAAACACCATATATTTT,CASSFSAGGFGNTIYF
TRBJ1-2,TRBV5-1,-,-,TGCGCCAGCAGCCTCCGGGTCGAGGGGAGTGGCTACACCTTC,CASSLRVEGSGYTF
TRBJ2-3,TRBV10-3,-,-,TGTGCCATCAGTGTCTCCACAGATACGCAGTATTTT,CAISVSTDTQYF
TRBJ2-2,TRBV10-3,-,TRBD2,TGTGCCATCAGTGGCACTAGCGGCTCCGAGCTGTTTTTT,CAISGTSGSELFF
TRBJ2-7,TRBV7-9,few,TRBD2,TGTGCCAGCAGCTTATCTAGCGGGGGGTCCCCCTTCAACGAGCAGTACTTC,CASSLSSGGSPFNEQYF
TRBJ2-5,TRBV5-1,-,-,TGCGCCAGCAGCCCCCAGGGGGGATTCCAAGAGACCCAGTACTTC,CASSPQGGFQETQYF
TRBJ1-5,TRBV28,-,-,TGTGCCAGCAGTCCCTCGGGTACTGGGGGTCAGCCCCAGCATTTT,CASSPSGTGGQPQHF
TRBJ1-2,TRBV6-5,-,TRBD1,TGTGCCAGCACTGACAGGGGAATTGGCTATGGCTACACCTTC,CASTDRGIGYGYTF
TRBJ1-1,TRBV11-2,-,-,TGTGCCAGCAGGTTGTCCGGAGGCACTGAAGCTTTCTTT,CASRLSGGTEAFF
TRBJ1-2,TRBV2,-,TRBD1,TGTGCCAGCAGTGAATGGTCAGGGGGCGCGGGCTACACCTTC,CASSEWSGGAGYTF
TRBJ2-3,TRBV19,-,TRBD1,TGTGCCAGTACCGTGGGGACAGCTGGATATGGGGATACGCAGTATTTT,CASTVGTAGYGDTQYF
TRBJ1-4,TRBV20-1,-,-,TGCAGTGCCTTTTTGCGTGAAAAACTGTTTTTT,CSAFLREKLFF
TRBJ1-5,TRBV19,-,-,TGTGCCAGTAGCGACGGGGGGGGAATTCAGCCCCAGCATTTT,CASSDGGGIQPQHF
TRBJ1-2,TRBV5-6,few,-,TGTGCCAGCAGGCCACAGGTGAACTATGGCTACACCTTC,CASRPQVNYGYTF
TRBJ1-4,TRBV4-2,-,-,TGTGCCAGCAGCCAAGGCCTGGGACTGTTTTTT,CASSQGLGLFF
TRBJ2-2,TRBV5-4,-,-,TGTGCCAGCAGCTTGGAATTTACGACCGGGGAGCTGTTTTTT,CASSLEFTTGELFF
TRBJ2-3,TRBV19,-,-,TGTGCCAGTAGTTTGGGGACTGGACAGTATTTT,CASSLGTGQYF